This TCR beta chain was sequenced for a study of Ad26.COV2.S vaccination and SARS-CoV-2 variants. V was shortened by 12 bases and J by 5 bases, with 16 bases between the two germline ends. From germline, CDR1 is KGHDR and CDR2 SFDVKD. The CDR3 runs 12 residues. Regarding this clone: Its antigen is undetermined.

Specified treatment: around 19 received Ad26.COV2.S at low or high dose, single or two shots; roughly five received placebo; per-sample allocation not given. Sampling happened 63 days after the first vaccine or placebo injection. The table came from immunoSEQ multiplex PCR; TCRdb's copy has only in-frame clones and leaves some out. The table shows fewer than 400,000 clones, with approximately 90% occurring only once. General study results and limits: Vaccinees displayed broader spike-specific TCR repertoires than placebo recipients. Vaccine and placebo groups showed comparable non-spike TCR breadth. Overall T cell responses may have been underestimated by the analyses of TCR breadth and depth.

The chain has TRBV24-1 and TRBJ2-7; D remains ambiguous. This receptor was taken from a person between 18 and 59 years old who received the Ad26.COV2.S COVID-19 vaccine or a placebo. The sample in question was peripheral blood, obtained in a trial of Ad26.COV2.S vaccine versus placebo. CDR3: CAVFSSPHEQYF. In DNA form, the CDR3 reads TGTGCCGTCTTCTCGTCGCCCCACGAGCAGTACTTC.